Listed here are 25 T cell receptor beta chains from one sample, sequenced in a study of cytomegalovirus exposure and HLA in healthy donors. PCR employed 60 Vbeta and 13 Jbeta primers. The table came from immunoSEQ multiplex PCR; TCRdb's copy has only in-frame clones and leaves some out. The sample has 55,000 to 75,000 clones. The source material was PBMCs. The source is a male donor in good health and CMV-seronegative.

The V gene is TRBV18, the J gene TRBJ2-7; 10 nucleotides align to TRBD1. Germline trimming cut 6 bases from V and 2 bases from J; bases unmatched to any gene: 4. The CDR3 consists of 14 residues. The germline V gene has CDR1 KGHSH and CDR2 LQKENI. CDR3 in amino acids: CASSGQGGTYEQYF. CDR3 DNA sequence: TGTGCCAGCTCTGGACAGGGGGGAACCTACGAGCAGTACTTC.

The CDR3 sequence is CASSQERGQGVSGANVLTF. Here the CDR3 DNA reads TGCGCCAGCAGCCAAGAGAGGGGACAGGGGGTTTCTGGGGCCAACGTCCTGACTTTC. V gene TRBV4-1 combines with J gene TRBJ2-6; 11 bases are shared with TRBD1. CDR3 length equals 19 residues. Looked up from germline, CDR1 is MGHRA and CDR2 is YSYEKL. V trimming: 0 bases; J trimming: 1 base; junction bases outside the gene matches: 5.

The chain is built from TRBV5-1 and TRBJ2-1; weak D call: TRBD1 (6 bases). Trimming left V 1 base short and J 5 bases short, with 13 bases between. Germline CDR1 is SGHRS and CDR2 is YFSETQ. There are 15 residues in the CDR3. The DNA of the CDR3 is TGCGCCAGCAGCTTGAAACCGGACAGCGACAATGAGCAGTTCTTC. Translating it yields CASSLKPDSDNEQFF.

The chain is built from TRBV18 and TRBJ2-5; 14 positions agree with TRBD2. Germline V gene data show CDR1 as KGHSH and CDR2 as LQKENI. This CDR3 region has 18 residues. With V trimmed by 3 bases and J by 5 bases, 11 bases remained unmatched. CDR3 residues: CASSPAGTSGSRLETQYF. The CDR3 DNA is TGTGCCAGCTCACCTGCCGGGACTAGCGGGAGTCGGTTGGAGACCCAGTACTTC. Supplemented by reference TRBV18 and TRBJ2-5, the full variable domain reads NAGVMQNPRHLVRRRGQEARLRCSPMKGHSHVYWYRQLPEEGLKFMVYLQKENIIDESGMPKERFSAEFPKEGPSILRIQQVVRGDSAAYFCASSPAGTSGSRLETQYFGPGTRLLVL.

This chain joins TRBV6-1 and TRBJ1-1, with 7 bases aligning to TRBD1. Trimming at V came to 11 bases and at J to 1 base, leaving 7 bases not matched to a gene. Germline loops: CDR1 MNHNS, CDR2 SASEGT. The CDR3 covers 13 residues. Here the CDR3 reads CAGGGTENTEAFF. The CDR3 DNA sequence: TGTGCCGGAGGGGGGACAGAGAACACTGAAGCTTTCTTT.

In DNA, the CDR3 is TGTGCCAGCTCCAAGGGGACAGGGACCGACAATGAGCAGTTCTTC. Its translation is CASSKGTGTDNEQFF. The V gene is TRBV9, the J gene TRBJ2-1; 9 nucleotides agree with TRBD1. The CDR3 is 15 residues long. In germline, CDR1 is SGDLS, CDR2 YYNGEE. V dropped 7 bases and J dropped 5; count of bases not matched to a gene: 10. The full variable domain, rest sourced from reference TRBV9 and TRBJ2-1, is DSGVTQTPKHLITATGQRVTLRCSPRSGDLSVYWYQQSLDQGLQFLIQYYNGEERAKGNILERFSAQQFPDLHSELNLSSLELGDSALYFCASSKGTGTDNEQFFGPGTRLTVL.

The V gene is TRBV7-9, the J gene TRBJ1-1; 8 positions agree with TRBD1. This CDR3 is built from 16 residues. V shed 0 bases, J shed 0 bases, and the junction held 3 bases outside the gene matches. Germline-derived CDR1 and CDR2 are SEHNR and FQNEAQ (reference sequence). CDR3 region: CASSLASGGMNTEAFF. The CDR3 DNA reads as TGTGCCAGCAGCTTAGCGTCAGGGGGCATGAACACTGAAGCTTTCTTT.

This rearrangement joins TRBV5-6 to TRBJ1-6; TRBD1 might be the D (6 bases). In germline, CDR1 is SGHDT, CDR2 YYEEEE. This CDR3 comprises 16 residues. Deletions cut 2 bases from V and 0 bases from J, with 9 bases between. The CDR3 here is CASSFGQSSYNSPLHF. The CDR3, as DNA: TGTGCCAGCAGCTTCGGACAGAGCTCCTATAATTCACCCCTCCACTTT.

The chain joins TRBV18 to TRBJ2-2, with 9 bases lining up with TRBD1. J was trimmed by 2 bases and V by 2 bases; bases with no gene match: 3. Per the germline V gene, CDR1 is KGHSH and CDR2 is LQKENI. The CDR3 is 16 residues long. The CDR3 spells CASSPLGQGNTGELFF. In DNA form, the CDR3 reads TGTGCCAGCTCACCATTGGGACAGGGTAACACCGGGGAGCTGTTTTTT. Together with reference TRBV18 and TRBJ2-2, the CDR3 gives the full variable domain: NAGVMQNPRHLVRRRGQEARLRCSPMKGHSHVYWYRQLPEEGLKFMVYLQKENIIDESGMPKERFSAEFPKEGPSILRIQQVVRGDSAAYFCASSPLGQGNTGELFFGEGSRLTVL.

The CDR3 sequence: CASSSQQDTEAFF. The CDR3 DNA is TGTGCCAGCAGCTCCCAACAGGACACTGAAGCTTTCTTT. This rearrangement joins TRBV7-9 to TRBJ1-1; D perhaps matches TRBD1 (5 bases). The CDR3 runs 13 residues. CDR1 SEHNR and CDR2 FQNEAQ come from the germline V gene (reference sequence). V was pared by 4 bases and J by 3 bases, with 9 bases between.

CDR3 in amino acids: CASSPPGTSGDYEQYF. The CDR3 DNA reads TGTGCCAGCTCACCACCGGGGACTAGCGGCGACTACGAGCAGTACTTC. The chain uses TRBV18 and TRBJ2-7; 11 bases agree with TRBD2. The length of the CDR3 is 16 residues. Germline V gene lookup returns CDR1 KGHSH and CDR2 LQKENI. With 0 bases clipped from V and 3 bases from J, the junction kept 4 bases outside the gene matches.

The chain's CDR3 is CASKLSANYGYTF. For the CDR3, the DNA is TGTGCCAGCAAGTTGAGCGCTAACTATGGCTACACCTTC. The chain carries TRBV6-1 and TRBJ1-2; unclear D gene. Per germline, CDR1 MNHNS and CDR2 SASEGT. The CDR3 consists of 13 residues. Trimming removed 7 bases from V and 0 bases from J, with 9 bases in between.

With regard to this clone: Distinct nucleotide sequences in the sample also encode this CDR3. This chain joins TRBV5-4 and TRBJ2-7; the match to TRBD2 covers 9 bases. CDR3 length: 13 residues. Per germline, CDR1 SGHNT and CDR2 YYREEE (reference sequence). The J segment lost 7 bases and the V segment lost 0 bases, leaving 2 bases of the junction unmatched. The CDR3 region has the DNA TGTGCCAGCAGCTTGGTGAGCGGGGGGGAGCAGTACTTC. As protein: CASSLVSGGEQYF.

The chain couples TRBV9 to TRBJ2-5; 7 bases line up with TRBD2. Losses at the gene ends were 0 bases for V and 0 bases for J; bases not matched to a gene: 5. This CDR3 is built from 16 residues. The V gene's germline CDR1 is SGDLS and CDR2 YYNGEE. The DNA for the CDR3 is TGTGCCAGCAGCGTAGGGCTAGCGGCCGACCAAGAGACCCAGTACTTC. Protein sequence: CASSVGLAADQETQYF.

This chain connects TRBV28 to TRBJ2-5; 8 bases map to TRBD1. Per the germline V gene, CDR1 is MDHEN and CDR2 is SYDVKM. The CDR3 has 14 amino acids. Trimming at V came to 7 bases and at J to 5 bases, leaving 9 bases not matched to a gene. For the CDR3, the DNA is TGTGCCAGCAAGCCAGGGGGCGCGGTGGAGACCCAGTACTTC. Its protein product is CASKPGGAVETQYF.

The J gene is TRBJ2-1, the V gene TRBV11-2; tentatively, D is TRBD1 (5 bases). This CDR3 region has 13 residues. Germline V CDR1 and CDR2: SGHAT, FQNNGV. The germline V and J ends were trimmed by 5 bases and 7 bases, with 12 bases remaining between them. CDR3 bases: TGTGCCAGCAGCACCAGGGTAGAGAATGAGCAGTTCTTC. It is translated as CASSTRVENEQFF.

The J gene is TRBJ1-4, the V gene TRBV30; 9 bases line up with TRBD1. Germline assignment: CDR1 GTSNPN and CDR2 SVGIG (reference sequence). This CDR3 comprises 14 residues. Germline trimming cut 3 bases from V and 10 bases from J; bases unmatched to any gene: 9. The CDR3 region is CAWSVPGQGGKLFF. The CDR3 DNA sequence: TGTGCCTGGAGCGTCCCGGGACAGGGCGGAAAACTGTTTTTT. Drawing the rest from reference TRBV30 and TRBJ1-4, the complete variable domain is SQTIHQWPATLVQPVGSPLSLECTVEGTSNPNLYWYRQAAGRGLQLLFYSVGIGQISSEVPQNLSASRPQDRQFILSSKKLLLSDSGFYLCAWSVPGQGGKLFFGSGTQLSVL.

The chain couples TRBV4-1 to TRBJ2-2; D uncertain. V was clipped by 1 base and J by 6 bases, with 6 bases between them. The length of the CDR3 is 13 residues. Germline V gives CDR1 MGHRA, CDR2 YSYEKL. The CDR3 loop reads CASSQGSSGELFF. The CDR3 DNA follows: TGCGCCAGCAGCCAAGGGAGTTCCGGGGAGCTGTTTTTT.

J is TRBJ2-1 and V is TRBV6-4, with TRBD2 identical over 10 bases. Germline CDR1 MRHNA, CDR2 SNTAGT. The CDR3 is 15 residues long. V shed 3 bases, J shed 8 bases, and the junction held 7 bases outside the gene matches. The chain's CDR3 is CASSDLAGDVDEQFF. The CDR3 DNA is TGTGCCAGCAGTGATCTAGCGGGAGATGTGGATGAGCAGTTCTTC.

As concerns this clone: One end of the junction fails to match germline, which may point to a read error. This chain joins TRBV30 and TRBJ2-7, with D perhaps matching TRBD2 (6 bases). CDR3 size: 15 residues. CDR1 is GTSNPN, CDR2 SVGIG, per germline (reference sequence). The CDR3 coding sequence is TGTGCCGGGAGTGCTACCATTATCGGTAGCGGCGAGCAGTACTTC. Translating gives CAGSATIIGSGEQYF.

This sequence joins TRBV7-9 and TRBJ2-1; weak D call: TRBD2 (6 bases). CDR3 length: 15 residues. The V end was cut by 5 bases, the J end by 1 base, with 12 bases between. In germline, CDR1 is SEHNR, CDR2 FQNEAQ (reference sequence). The CDR3 region has the DNA TGTGCCAGCAGCATCACGGGAGTTTCCTACAATGAGCAGTTCTTC. It yields the protein CASSITGVSYNEQFF.

This chain uses TRBV7-9 with TRBJ2-3, with D maybe TRBD1 (6 bases). CDR3 length equals 14 residues. Trimming left V 5 bases short and J 1 base short, with 10 bases between. The germline gives CDR1 SEHNR, CDR2 FQNEAQ (reference sequence). The CDR3 loop reads CASSLGQGTDTQYF. The CDR3 DNA reads TGTGCCAGCAGCCTGGGACAAGGCACAGATACGCAGTATTTT.

Here the CDR3 DNA reads TGCGCCAGCAGCTTGGCCCCGGTAAGCTCCTACAATGAGCAGTTCTTC. Translating it yields CASSLAPVSSYNEQFF. This sequence joins TRBV5-1 and TRBJ2-1; D not resolved. This CDR3 spans 16 amino acids. V lost 0 bases to trimming and J lost 0 bases, with 10 bases between them. Germline CDR1 SGHRS, CDR2 YFSETQ.

The CDR3 loop is CASSPGRGLQETQYF. For the CDR3, the DNA is TGTGCCAGCTCACCAGGCAGGGGGCTCCAAGAGACCCAGTACTTC. V is TRBV18 and J is TRBJ2-5, with 8 nucleotides matching TRBD1. V lost 2 bases, J lost 1 base, and 3 bases stayed unmatched. There are 15 residues in the CDR3. Germline CDR1 is KGHSH and CDR2 is LQKENI.

The chain carries TRBV5-5 and TRBJ1-1; the D is unclear. V was cut by 3 bases and J by 1 base, with 13 bases left in between. The CDR3 consists of 15 residues. Looked up from germline, CDR1 is SGHKS and CDR2 is YYEKEE (reference sequence). CDR3 amino acids: CASSSFGGRNTEAFF. The CDR3, as DNA: TGTGCCAGCAGCTCCTTTGGCGGCCGGAACACTGAAGCTTTCTTT.